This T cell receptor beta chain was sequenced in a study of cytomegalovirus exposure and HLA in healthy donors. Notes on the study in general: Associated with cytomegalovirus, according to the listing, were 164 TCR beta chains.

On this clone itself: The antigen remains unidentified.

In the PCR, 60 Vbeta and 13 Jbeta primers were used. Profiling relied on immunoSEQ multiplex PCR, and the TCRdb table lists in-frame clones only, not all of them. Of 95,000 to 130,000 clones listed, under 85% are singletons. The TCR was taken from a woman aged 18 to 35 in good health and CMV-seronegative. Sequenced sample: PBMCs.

The CDR3 here is CAWGQFSNQPQHF. The DNA of the CDR3 is TGTGCCTGGGGACAGTTTAGCAATCAGCCCCAGCATTTT. The rearrangement joins TRBV30 to TRBJ1-5; TRBD1 might be the D (6 bases). V shed 5 bases and J shed 0 bases, with 8 bases lying between them. The CDR3 is 13 residues long. Germline-derived CDR1 and CDR2 are GTSNPN and SVGIG (reference sequence). Combining the CDR3 with reference TRBV30 and TRBJ1-5 gives the whole variable domain SQTIHQWPATLVQPVGSPLSLECTVEGTSNPNLYWYRQAAGRGLQLLFYSVGIGQISSEVPQNLSASRPQDRQFILSSKKLLLSDSGFYLCAWGQFSNQPQHFGDGTRLSIL.